A single sample gave rise to the 14 T cell receptor beta chains below, sequenced in a study of T cell changes during pregnancy in multiple sclerosis. This table comes from immunoSEQ multiplex PCR, and its TCRdb copy is limited to in-frame clones, with some not included. The sample has approximately 97,000 clones, 75% to 95% seen once. The sample here was peripheral blood, taken in the second trimester of pregnancy. The receptor source for this set is a female donor in good health, enrolled as a control in a pregnancy study.

The chain combines TRBV18 with TRBJ2-2; TRBD1 is a possible D gene (5 bases). This CDR3 spans 14 amino acids. V was pared by 6 bases and J by 2 bases, with 10 bases between. Germline CDR1 and CDR2: KGHSH and LQKENI. CDR3 DNA: TGTGCCAGCTCCTCAGGGTCAAACACCGGGGAGCTGTTTTTT. As protein: CASSSGSNTGELFF.

The genes are TRBV30 and TRBJ1-1, with a possible D match to TRBD1 (5 bases). V shed 4 bases and J shed 5 bases, with 11 bases lying between them. The germline CDR1 and CDR2 sequences are GTSNPN and SVGIG (reference sequence). The CDR3 is 12 residues long. CDR3 region: CAWTPGGTEAFF. CDR3 sequence (DNA): TGTGCCTGGACTCCGGGGGGGACTGAAGCTTTCTTT.

This chain links TRBV10-1 with TRBJ2-2; tentative D call: TRBD1 (5 bases). There are 17 residues in the CDR3. V was pared by 4 bases and J by 0 bases, with 15 bases between. CDR1 WNHNN and CDR2 SYGVQD come from the germline V gene (reference sequence). This CDR3 reads CASSGTRVPANTGELFF. In DNA form, the CDR3 reads TGCGCCAGCAGTGGCACCAGGGTCCCTGCGAACACCGGGGAGCTGTTTTTT.

The chain's CDR3 is CASSLNQRETQYF. CDR3 bases: TGTGCCAGCAGTCTGAATCAGCGAGAGACCCAGTACTTC. The chain employs TRBV2 and TRBJ2-5; D not resolved. The germline gives CDR1 SNHLY, CDR2 FYNNEI. The V gene lost 5 bases and the J gene lost 4 bases, with 11 bases spanning the gap. The CDR3 sequence is 13 residues long.

The chain uses TRBV6-5 and TRBJ1-4; 9 nucleotides agree with TRBD1. The CDR3 covers 13 residues. Germline V gene sequence: CDR1 MNHEY, CDR2 SVGAGI. J gave up 7 bases and V 6 bases, and 3 bases lay outside the gene matches. CDR3 residues: CASSRQGGEKLFF. CDR3 bases: TGTGCCAGCAGCCGACAGGGGGGTGAAAAACTGTTTTTT.

The chain is built from TRBV4-2 and TRBJ1-1, with D maybe TRBD1 (5 bases). CDR3 length: 12 amino acids. The V end was cut by 5 bases, the J end by 6 bases, with 10 bases between. Germline V gene data show CDR1 as LGHNA and CDR2 as YNFKEQ. CDR3 in amino acids: CASSGTGAEAFF. The CDR3 nucleotides are TGTGCCAGCAGCGGTACGGGGGCTGAAGCTTTCTTT.

The chain recombines TRBV15 with TRBJ1-5; 10 bases map to TRBD1. CDR3 length: 17 amino acids. The germline CDR1 and CDR2 sequences are LNHNV and YYDKDF (reference sequence). Losses at the gene ends were 0 bases for V and 4 bases for J; bases not matched to a gene: 6. CDR3 loop: CATSRDPGTGVNQPQHF. DNA for the CDR3: TGTGCCACCAGCAGAGATCCCGGGACAGGGGTAAATCAGCCCCAGCATTTT.

This clone has a handful of counts. V and J are TRBV7-6 and TRBJ2-7, with D possibly matching TRBD1 (5 bases). Trimming stripped 3 bases from V and 2 bases from J, with 8 bases between. CDR1 SGHVS and CDR2 FNYEAQ come from the germline V gene. CDR3 size: 13 residues. In nucleotides, the CDR3 is TGTGCCAGCAGCTTTTCAGGGACCTACGAGCAGTACTTC. This translates into CASSFSGTYEQYF. Combining the CDR3 with reference TRBV7-6 and TRBJ2-7 gives the whole variable domain GAGVSQSPRYKVTKRGQDVALRCDPISGHVSLYWYRQALGQGPEFLTYFNYEAQQDKSGLPNDRFSAERPEGSISTLTIQRTEQRDSAMYRCASSFSGTYEQYFGPGTRLTVT.

The chain employs TRBV6-1 and TRBJ2-7, with 9 positions matching TRBD1. Trimming at V came to 3 bases and at J to 4 bases, leaving 10 bases not matched to a gene. Germline V gene data show CDR1 as MNHNS and CDR2 as SASEGT. The CDR3 runs 16 residues. The CDR3 DNA reads TGTGCCAGCAGTGAGTCGACAGGGGGGATCTTGTACGAGCAGTACTTC. It codes for CASSESTGGILYEQYF.

The chain has TRBV4-3 and TRBJ2-7, with TRBD1 as a possible D gene (5 bases). The CDR3 is 14 residues long. V was shortened by 1 base and J by 1 base, with 8 bases between the two germline ends. CDR1 is LGHNA, CDR2 YSLEER, per germline. In nucleotides, the CDR3 is TGCGCCAGCAGCCAAGGGCGACAGTCCTACGAGCAGTACTTC. Translation gives CASSQGRQSYEQYF.

The chain combines TRBV5-4 with TRBJ2-7; D is unresolved. The germline V gene encodes CDR1 SGHNT and CDR2 YYREEE (reference sequence). Trimming cost V 2 bases and J 4 bases, with 7 bases left between them. CDR3 length: 12 amino acids. CDR3 sequence reads: CASSFDRYEQYF. The DNA for the CDR3 is TGTGCCAGCAGCTTTGATAGATACGAGCAGTACTTC. The complete variable domain, with remaining parts taken from reference TRBV5-4 and TRBJ2-7, reads ETGVTQSPTHLIKTRGQQVTLRCSSQSGHNTVSWYQQALGQGPQFIFQYYREEENGRGNFPPRFSGLQFPNYSSELNVNALELDDSALYLCASSFDRYEQYFGPGTRLTVT.

The gene calls are TRBV29-1 and TRBJ2-7; D is unclear. The V gene lost 6 bases and the J gene lost 2 bases, with 11 bases spanning the gap. The CDR3 runs to 12 residues. Germline loops: CDR1 SQVTM, CDR2 ANQGSEA. The CDR3 bases are TGCAGCGTGGGCACAGAAACCTACGAGCAGTACTTC. Translation: CSVGTETYEQYF.

The rearrangement links TRBV6-1 to TRBJ2-5; maybe TRBD1 (6 bases). Germline V lookup: CDR1 MNHNS, CDR2 SASEGT. The length of the CDR3 is 13 residues. The V and J ends lost 7 bases and 4 bases respectively, with 13 bases between them. The CDR3 bases are TGTGCCAGCATTGGACAGAACCCAGAGACCCAGTACTTC. This translates into CASIGQNPETQYF.

The sample holds one count of this clone. The V call is TRBV7-9, the J call TRBJ1-5; the match to TRBD1 covers 7 bases. The trim removed 1 base at V and 6 bases at J, leaving 3 bases unmatched. The CDR3 extends over 14 amino acids. Germline values: CDR1 SEHNR, CDR2 FQNEAQ (reference sequence). This chain's CDR3 is CASSLDTGAQPQHF. The DNA for the CDR3 is TGTGCCAGCAGCTTAGACACAGGGGCTCAGCCCCAGCATTTT.